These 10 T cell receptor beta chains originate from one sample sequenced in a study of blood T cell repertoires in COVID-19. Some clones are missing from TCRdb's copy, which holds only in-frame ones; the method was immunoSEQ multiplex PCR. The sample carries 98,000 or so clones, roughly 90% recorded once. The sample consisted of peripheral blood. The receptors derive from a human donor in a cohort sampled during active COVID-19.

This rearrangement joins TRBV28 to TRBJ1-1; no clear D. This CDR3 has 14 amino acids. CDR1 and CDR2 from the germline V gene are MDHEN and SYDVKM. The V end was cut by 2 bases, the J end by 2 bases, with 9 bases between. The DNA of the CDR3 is TGTGCCAGCAGTTTACGGAGCTCCAACACTGAAGCTTTCTTT. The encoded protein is CASSLRSSNTEAFF.

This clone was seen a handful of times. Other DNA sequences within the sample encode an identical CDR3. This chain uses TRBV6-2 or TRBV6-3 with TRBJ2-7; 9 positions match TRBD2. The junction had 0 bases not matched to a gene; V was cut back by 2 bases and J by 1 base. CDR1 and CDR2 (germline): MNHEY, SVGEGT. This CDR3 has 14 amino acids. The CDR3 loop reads CASSYTSGSYEQYF. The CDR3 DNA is TGTGCCAGCAGTTACACTAGCGGGTCCTACGAGCAGTACTTC.

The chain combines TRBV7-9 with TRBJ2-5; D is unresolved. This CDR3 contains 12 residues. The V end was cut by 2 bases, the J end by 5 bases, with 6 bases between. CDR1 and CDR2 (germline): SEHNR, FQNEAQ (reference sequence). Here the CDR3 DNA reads TGTGCCAGCAGCTTATACTGGGAGACCCAGTACTTC. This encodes CASSLYWETQYF.

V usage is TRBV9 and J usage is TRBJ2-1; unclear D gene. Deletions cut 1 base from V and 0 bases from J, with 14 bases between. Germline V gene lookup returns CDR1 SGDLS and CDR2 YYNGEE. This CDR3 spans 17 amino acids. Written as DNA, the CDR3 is TGTGCCAGCAGCGTAACCTCTCTACGGAGCTCCTACAATGAGCAGTTCTTC. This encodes CASSVTSLRSSYNEQFF.

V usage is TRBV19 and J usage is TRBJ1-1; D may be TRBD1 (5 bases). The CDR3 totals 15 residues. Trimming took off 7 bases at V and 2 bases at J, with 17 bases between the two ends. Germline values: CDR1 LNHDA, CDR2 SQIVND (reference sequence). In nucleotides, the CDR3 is TGTGCCAGTAAAACAGGCTCAAGGGGAAACACTGAAGCTTTCTTT. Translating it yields CASKTGSRGNTEAFF.

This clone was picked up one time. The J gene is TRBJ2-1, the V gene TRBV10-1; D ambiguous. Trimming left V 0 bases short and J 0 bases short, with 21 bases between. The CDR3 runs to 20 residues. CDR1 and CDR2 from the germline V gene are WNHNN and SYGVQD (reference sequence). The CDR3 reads CASSESFRGDPIGSYNEQFF. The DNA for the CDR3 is TGCGCCAGCAGTGAGTCTTTTCGCGGCGACCCCATCGGCTCCTACAATGAGCAGTTCTTC.

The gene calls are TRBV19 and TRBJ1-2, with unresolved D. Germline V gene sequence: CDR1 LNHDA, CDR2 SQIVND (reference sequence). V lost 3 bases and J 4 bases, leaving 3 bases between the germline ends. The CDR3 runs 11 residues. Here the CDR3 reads CASSIGYGYTF. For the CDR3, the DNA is TGTGCCAGTAGTATCGGCTATGGCTACACCTTC. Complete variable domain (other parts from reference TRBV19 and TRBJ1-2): DGGITQSPKYLFRKEGQNVTLSCEQNLNHDAMYWYRQDPGQGLRLIYYSQIVNDFQKGDIAEGYSVSREKKESFPLTVTSAQKNPTAFYLCASSIGYGYTFGSGTRLTVV.

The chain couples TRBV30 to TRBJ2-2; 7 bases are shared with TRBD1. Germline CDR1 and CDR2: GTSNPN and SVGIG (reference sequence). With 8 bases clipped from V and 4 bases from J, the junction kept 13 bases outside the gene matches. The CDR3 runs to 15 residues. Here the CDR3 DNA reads TGTGCCACCCCAGGGGGAAGCGTAAGCACCGGGGAGCTGTTTTTT. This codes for CATPGGSVSTGELFF.

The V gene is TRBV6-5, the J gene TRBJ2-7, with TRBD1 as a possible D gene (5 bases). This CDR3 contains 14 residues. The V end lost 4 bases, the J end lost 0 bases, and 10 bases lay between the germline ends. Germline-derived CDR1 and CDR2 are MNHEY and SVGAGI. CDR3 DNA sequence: TGTGCCAGCAGTTTACAGGAGATCTCCTACGAGCAGTACTTC. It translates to CASSLQEISYEQYF.

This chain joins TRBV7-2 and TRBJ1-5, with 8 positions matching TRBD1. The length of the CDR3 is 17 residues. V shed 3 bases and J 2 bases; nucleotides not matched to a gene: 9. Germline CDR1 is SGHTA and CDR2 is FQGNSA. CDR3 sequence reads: CASSLGWLGQGNQPQHF. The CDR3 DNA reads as TGTGCCAGCAGCTTGGGTTGGCTGGGACAGGGCAATCAGCCCCAGCATTTT.